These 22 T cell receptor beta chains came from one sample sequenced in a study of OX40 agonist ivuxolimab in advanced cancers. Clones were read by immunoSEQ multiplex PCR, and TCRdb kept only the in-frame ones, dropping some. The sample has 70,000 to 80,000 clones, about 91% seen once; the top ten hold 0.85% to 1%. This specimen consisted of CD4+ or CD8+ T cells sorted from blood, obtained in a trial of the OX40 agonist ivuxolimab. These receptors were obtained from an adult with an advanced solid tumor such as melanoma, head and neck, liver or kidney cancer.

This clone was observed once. In DNA form, the CDR3 reads TGTGCCAGCAGCTTCTATGGGACAGGGGAACAGCCCCAGCATTTT. It yields the protein CASSFYGTGEQPQHF. The chain recombines TRBV7-2 with TRBJ1-5, with 10 bases lining up with TRBD1. The CDR3 totals 15 residues. From germline, CDR1 is SGHTA and CDR2 FQGNSA. V lost 3 bases to trimming and J lost 7 bases; unmatched junction nucleotides: 6. The variable domain in full, completed from reference TRBV7-2 and TRBJ1-5, reads GAGVSQSPSNKVTEKGKDVELRCDPISGHTALYWYRQSLGQGLEFLIYFQGNSAPDKSGLPSDRFSAERTGGSVSTLTIQRTQQEDSAVYLCASSFYGTGEQPQHFGDGTRLSIL.

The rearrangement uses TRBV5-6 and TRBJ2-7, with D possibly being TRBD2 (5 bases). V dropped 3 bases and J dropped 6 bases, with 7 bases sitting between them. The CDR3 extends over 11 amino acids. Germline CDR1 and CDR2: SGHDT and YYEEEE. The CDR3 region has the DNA TGTGCCAGCAGCTCGGGGTTCGAGCAGTACTTC. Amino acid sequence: CASSSGFEQYF.

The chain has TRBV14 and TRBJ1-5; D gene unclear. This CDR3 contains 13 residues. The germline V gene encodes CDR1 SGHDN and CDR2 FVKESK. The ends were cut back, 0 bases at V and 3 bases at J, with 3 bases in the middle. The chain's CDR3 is CASSQDHNQPQHF. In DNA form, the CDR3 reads TGTGCCAGCAGCCAAGATCACAATCAGCCCCAGCATTTT.

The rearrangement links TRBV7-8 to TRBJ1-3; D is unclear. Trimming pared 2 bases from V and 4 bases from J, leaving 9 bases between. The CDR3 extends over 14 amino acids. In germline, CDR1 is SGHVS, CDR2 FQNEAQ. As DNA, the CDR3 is TGTGCCAGCAGCTTACACGGGATCGGAAACACCATATATTTT. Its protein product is CASSLHGIGNTIYF.

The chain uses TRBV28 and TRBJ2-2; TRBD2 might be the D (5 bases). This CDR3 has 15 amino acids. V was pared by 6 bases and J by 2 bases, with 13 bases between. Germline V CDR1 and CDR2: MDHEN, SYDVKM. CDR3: CASRSGLLNTGELFF. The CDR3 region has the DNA TGTGCCAGCAGGTCCGGACTGCTTAACACCGGGGAGCTGTTTTTT.

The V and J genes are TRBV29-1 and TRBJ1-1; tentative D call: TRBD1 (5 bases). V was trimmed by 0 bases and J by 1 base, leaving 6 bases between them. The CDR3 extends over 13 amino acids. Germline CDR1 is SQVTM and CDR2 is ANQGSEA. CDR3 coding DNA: TGCAGCGTTGAAGAGCAGGGGAACACTGAAGCTTTCTTT. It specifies CSVEEQGNTEAFF.

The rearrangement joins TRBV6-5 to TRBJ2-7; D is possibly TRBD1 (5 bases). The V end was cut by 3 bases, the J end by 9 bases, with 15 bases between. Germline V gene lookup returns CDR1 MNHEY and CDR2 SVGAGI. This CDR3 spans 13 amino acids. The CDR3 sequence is CASSYQQGLVQYF. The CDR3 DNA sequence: TGTGCCAGCAGTTATCAGCAGGGATTGGTGCAGTACTTC.

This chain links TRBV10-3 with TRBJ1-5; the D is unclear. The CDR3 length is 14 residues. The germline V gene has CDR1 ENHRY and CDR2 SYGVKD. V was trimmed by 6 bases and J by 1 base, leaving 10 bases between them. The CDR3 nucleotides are TGTGCCATCAGGGGAGCTGAGAGCAATCAGCCCCAGCATTTT. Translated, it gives CAIRGAESNQPQHF.

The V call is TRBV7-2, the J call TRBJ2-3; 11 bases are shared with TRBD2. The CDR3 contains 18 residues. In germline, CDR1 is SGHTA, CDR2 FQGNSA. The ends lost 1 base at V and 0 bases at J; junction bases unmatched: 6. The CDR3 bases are TGTGCCAGCAGCTTAGTCGGGACTAGCGGTCCTAGCACAGATACGCAGTATTTT. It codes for CASSLVGTSGPSTDTQYF.

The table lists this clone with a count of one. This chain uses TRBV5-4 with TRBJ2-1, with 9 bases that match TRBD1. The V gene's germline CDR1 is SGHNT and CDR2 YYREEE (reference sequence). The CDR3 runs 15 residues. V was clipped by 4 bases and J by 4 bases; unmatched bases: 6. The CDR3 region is CASSNRGRSYNEQFF. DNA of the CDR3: TGTGCCAGCAGCAACAGGGGGCGAAGTTACAATGAGCAGTTCTTC. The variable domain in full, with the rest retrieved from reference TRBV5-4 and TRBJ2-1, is ETGVTQSPTHLIKTRGQQVTLRCSSQSGHNTVSWYQQALGQGPQFIFQYYREEENGRGNFPPRFSGLQFPNYSSELNVNALELDDSALYLCASSNRGRSYNEQFFGPGTRLTVL.

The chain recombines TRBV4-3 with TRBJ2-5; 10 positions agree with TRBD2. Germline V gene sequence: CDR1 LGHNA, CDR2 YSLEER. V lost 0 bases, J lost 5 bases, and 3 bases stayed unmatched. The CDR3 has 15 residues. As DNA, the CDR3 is TGCGCCAGCAGCCAAGATAGCGGGAGGCGGGAGACCCAGTACTTC. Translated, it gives CASSQDSGRRETQYF.

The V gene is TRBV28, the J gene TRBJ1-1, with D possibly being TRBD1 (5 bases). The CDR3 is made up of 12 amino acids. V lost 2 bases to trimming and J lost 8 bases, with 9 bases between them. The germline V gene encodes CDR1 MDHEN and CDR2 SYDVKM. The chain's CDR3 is CASSLRQQEAFF. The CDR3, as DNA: TGTGCCAGCAGTTTAAGACAGCAGGAAGCTTTCTTT.

CDR3 in DNA: TGTGCCAGCAGCTCGGACAGGAAAGAGACCCAGTACTTC. This sequence encodes CASSSDRKETQYF. The rearrangement joins TRBV5-4 to TRBJ2-5; TRBD1 aligns across 7 bases. The CDR3 length is 13 residues. Per the germline V gene, CDR1 is SGHNT and CDR2 is YYREEE (reference sequence). V was clipped by 3 bases and J by 3 bases; unmatched bases: 2.

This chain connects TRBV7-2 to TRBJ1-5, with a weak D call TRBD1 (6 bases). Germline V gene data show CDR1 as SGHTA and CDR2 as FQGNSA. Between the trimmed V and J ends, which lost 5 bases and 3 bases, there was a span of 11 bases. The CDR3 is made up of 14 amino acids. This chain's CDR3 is CASSPQGHNQPQHF. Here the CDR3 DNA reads TGTGCCAGCAGCCCACAGGGTCACAATCAGCCCCAGCATTTT.

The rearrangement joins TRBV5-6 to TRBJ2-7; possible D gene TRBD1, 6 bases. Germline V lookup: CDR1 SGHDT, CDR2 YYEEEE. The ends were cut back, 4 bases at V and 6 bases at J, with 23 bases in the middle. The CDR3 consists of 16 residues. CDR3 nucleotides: TGTGCCAGCAGCCGTTGGTTGGTGCAGGGGATTGGCGAGCAGTACTTC. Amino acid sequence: CASSRWLVQGIGEQYF.

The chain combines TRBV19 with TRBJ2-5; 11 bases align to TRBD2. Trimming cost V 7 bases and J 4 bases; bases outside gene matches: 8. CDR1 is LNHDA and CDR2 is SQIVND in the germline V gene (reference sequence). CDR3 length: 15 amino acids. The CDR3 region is CASTRTGTSGETQYF. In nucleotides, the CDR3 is TGTGCCAGTACCCGGACCGGGACTAGCGGAGAGACCCAGTACTTC.

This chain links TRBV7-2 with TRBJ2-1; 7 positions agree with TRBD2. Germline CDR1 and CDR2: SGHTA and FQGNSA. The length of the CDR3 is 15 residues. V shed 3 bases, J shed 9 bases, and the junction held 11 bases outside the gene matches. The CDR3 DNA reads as TGTGCCAGCAGCTTTGGGATCCGCGGGAGAGGTGAGCAGTTCTTC. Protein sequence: CASSFGIRGRGEQFF.

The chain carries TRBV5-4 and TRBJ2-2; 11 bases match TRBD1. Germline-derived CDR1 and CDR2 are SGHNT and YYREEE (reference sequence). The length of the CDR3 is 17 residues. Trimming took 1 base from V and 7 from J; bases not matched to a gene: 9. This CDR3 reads CASSLNQPGQGGGELFF. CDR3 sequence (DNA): TGTGCCAGCAGCTTGAATCAGCCGGGACAGGGGGGCGGGGAGCTGTTTTTT.

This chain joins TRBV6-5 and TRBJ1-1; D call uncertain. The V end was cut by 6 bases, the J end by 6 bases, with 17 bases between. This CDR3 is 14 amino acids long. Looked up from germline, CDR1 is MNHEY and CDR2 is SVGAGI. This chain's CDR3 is CASSQYTPSAEAFF. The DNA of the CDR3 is TGTGCCAGCAGCCAATATACCCCTTCGGCTGAAGCTTTCTTT.

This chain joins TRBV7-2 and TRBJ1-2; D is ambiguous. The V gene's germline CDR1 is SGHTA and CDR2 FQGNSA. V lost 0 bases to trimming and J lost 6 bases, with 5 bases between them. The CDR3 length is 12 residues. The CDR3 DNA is TGTGCCAGCAGCTTAGCTGGGGATGGCTACACCTTC. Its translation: CASSLAGDGYTF.

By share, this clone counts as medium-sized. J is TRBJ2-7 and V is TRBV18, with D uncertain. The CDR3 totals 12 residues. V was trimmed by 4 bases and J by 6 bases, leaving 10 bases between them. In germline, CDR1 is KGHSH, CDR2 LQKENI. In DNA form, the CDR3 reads TGTGCCAGCTCACAAGCTGGCGGCGAGCAGTACTTC. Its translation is CASSQAGGEQYF. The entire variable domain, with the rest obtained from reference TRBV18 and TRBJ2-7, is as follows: NAGVMQNPRHLVRRRGQEARLRCSPMKGHSHVYWYRQLPEEGLKFMVYLQKENIIDESGMPKERFSAEFPKEGPSILRIQQVVRGDSAAYFCASSQAGGEQYFGPGTRLTVT.

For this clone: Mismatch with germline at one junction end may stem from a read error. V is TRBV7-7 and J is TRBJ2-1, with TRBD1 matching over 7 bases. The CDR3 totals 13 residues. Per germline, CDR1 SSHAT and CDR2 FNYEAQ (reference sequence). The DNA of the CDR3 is TGTGCTAGCAGCCTCGATCGGGACAGTGAGCAGTTCTTC. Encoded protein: CASSLDRDSEQFF.